Listed below are T cell receptor beta chains from one sample, sequenced in a study of OX40 agonist ivuxolimab in advanced cancers. Sequenced by immunoSEQ multiplex PCR; TCRdb stores in-frame clones only, minus some. Of approximately 80,000 clones listed, about 92% were seen once; the top ten hold more than 0.25%. The sequencing here drew on CD4+ or CD8+ T cells sorted from blood, taken in a trial of the OX40 agonist ivuxolimab. Receptors were obtained from an adult with an advanced solid tumor such as melanoma, head and neck, liver or kidney cancer. The CDR3 runs from the conserved cysteine through the conserved F or W. A D gene is named only where the DNA matches it firmly. Clone size appears in some rows only: once, few, many, or a class for an expanded clone.

J gene | D gene | V gene | clone size | CDR3 protein | CDR3 DNA
TRBJ1-1 | - | TRBV6-6 | - | CASSPSLSPEAFF | TGTGCCAGCAGCCCGAGCCTTTCTCCTGAAGCTTTCTTT
TRBJ1-4 | TRBD1 | TRBV29-1 | - | CSGGQGAGEKLFF | TGCAGCGGGGGTCAGGGGGCAGGGGAAAAACTGTTTTTT
TRBJ1-1 | TRBD1 | TRBV6-5 | once | CASNRQGRVNTEAFF | TGTGCCAGCAACAGACAGGGGCGCGTGAACACTGAAGCTTTCTTT
TRBJ1-1 | - | TRBV6-5 | - | CASSNSGVWNTEAFF | TGTGCCAGCAGCAACTCAGGGGTCTGGAACACTGAAGCTTTCTTT
TRBJ2-1 | - | TRBV11-2 | - | CASSRTTSGGRNEQFF | TGTGCCAGCAGCCGAACCACTTCTGGGGGGCGCAATGAGCAGTTCTTC
TRBJ1-2 | TRBD1 | TRBV7-9 | - | CASTVRTTGNYGYTF | TGTGCCAGCACCGTTAGGACGACAGGGAACTATGGCTACACCTTC
TRBJ1-5 | - | TRBV19 | few | CASSILGGAQPQHF | TGTGCCAGTAGTATTTTGGGGGGAGCTCAGCCCCAGCATTTT
TRBJ2-3 | TRBD2 | TRBV28 | once | CASSGTGTSEDTQYF | TGTGCCAGCAGTGGGACCGGGACTAGCGAGGATACGCAGTATTTT
TRBJ1-1 | - | TRBV18 | few | CASSLGQGNTEAFF | TGTGCCAGCTCACTAGGCCAGGGGAACACTGAAGCTTTCTTT
TRBJ1-1 | - | TRBV9 | - | CASNAGDGGTEAFF | TGTGCCAGCAACGCCGGGGATGGGGGCACTGAAGCTTTCTTT
TRBJ2-5 | TRBD1 | TRBV2 | - | CASSYDRGETQYF | TGTGCCAGCAGTTACGACAGGGGAGAGACCCAGTACTTC
TRBJ1-5 | - | TRBV4-1 | - | CASSQGRGARNQPQHF | TGCGCCAGCAGCCAAGGCAGGGGCGCTCGCAATCAGCCCCAGCATTTT
TRBJ2-1 | TRBD2 | TRBV2 | once | CASSRNLPAGNEQFF | TGTGCCAGCAGTAGAAACCTTCCAGCGGGGAATGAGCAGTTCTTC
TRBJ1-5 | - | TRBV7-4 | - | CGRDKANQPQHF | TGTGGTAGGGACAAGGCTAATCAGCCCCAGCATTTT
TRBJ2-5 | - | TRBV18 | - | CASSPERGNKETQYF | TGTGCCAGCTCACCAGAGCGCGGCAACAAAGAGACCCAGTACTTC
TRBJ2-5 | TRBD2 | TRBV18 | - | CASSPPLAGASGTQYF | TGTGCCAGCTCACCACCACTAGCGGGGGCCTCAGGGACCCAGTACTTC
TRBJ2-7 | - | TRBV7-3 | once | CASSSRDGSYEQYF | TGTGCCAGCAGCTCCCGGGACGGTTCCTACGAGCAGTACTTC
TRBJ1-6 | TRBD1 | TRBV6-5 | - | CASTPGGNNNSPLHF | TGTGCCAGCACCCCAGGGGGGAACAATAATTCACCCCTCCACTTT
TRBJ2-5 | TRBD2 | TRBV2 | - | CASRGTSGLIETQYF | TGTGCCAGCAGGGGGACTAGCGGTCTTATAGAGACCCAGTACTTC
TRBJ1-1 | TRBD1 | TRBV11-3 | - | CASSLTGGNTEAFF | TGTGCCAGCAGCTTGACAGGGGGCAACACTGAAGCTTTCTTT
TRBJ2-5 | - | TRBV29-1 | - | CSVDLSPETQYF | TGCAGCGTTGATTTATCCCCAGAGACCCAGTACTTC
TRBJ1-3 | - | TRBV9 | - | CASSSRRSSGNTIYF | TGTGCCAGCAGCAGCAGGCGAAGCTCTGGAAACACCATATATTTT
TRBJ1-3 | - | TRBV18 | - | CASSPAGNTGNTIYF | TGTGCCAGCTCACCCGCCGGGAACACTGGAAACACCATATATTTT
TRBJ1-5 | - | TRBV2 | - | CASSEAGRAGNQPQHF | TGTGCCAGCAGTGAAGCGGGAAGGGCTGGCAATCAGCCCCAGCATTTT
TRBJ1-2 | - | TRBV19 | once | CASSIVGGDYGYTF | TGTGCCAGTAGTATAGTAGGCGGGGACTATGGCTACACCTTC
TRBJ1-1 | - | TRBV5-1 | - | CASSLALEGEAFF | TGCGCCAGCAGCTTGGCGCTCGAGGGAGAAGCTTTCTTT
TRBJ2-1 | TRBD1 | TRBV11-2 | once | CASSLDTGVSYNEQFF | TGTGCCAGCAGCTTAGATACAGGGGTTTCCTACAATGAGCAGTTCTTC
TRBJ2-2 | - | TRBV11-3 | - | CASSTHRRDTGELFF | TGTGCCAGCAGCACCCATAGACGGGACACCGGGGAGCTGTTTTTT
TRBJ2-7 | - | TRBV6-6 | - | CASSSEAETYEQYF | TGTGCCAGCAGTTCCGAAGCGGAGACCTACGAGCAGTACTTC
TRBJ1-6 | - | TRBV6-1 | - | CASSEAGGAYNSPLHF | TGTGCCAGCAGTGAAGCAGGGGGAGCCTATAATTCACCCCTCCACTTT
TRBJ1-1 | - | TRBV10-2 | - | CASSDWGRMNTEAFF | TGCGCCAGCAGTGATTGGGGGCGGATGAACACTGAAGCTTTCTTT
TRBJ1-5 | - | TRBV28 | - | CASSPDGTNQPQHF | TGTGCCAGCAGTCCGGACGGGACAAATCAGCCCCAGCATTTT
TRBJ1-1 | - | TRBV28 | - | CASSLQGRVGNTEAFF | TGTGCCAGCAGTTTACAGGGGCGTGTGGGGAACACTGAAGCTTTCTTT
TRBJ1-5 | - | TRBV18 | - | CASSPQKGGFNQPQHF | TGTGCCAGCTCACCACAAAAAGGAGGGTTCAATCAGCCCCAGCATTTT
TRBJ2-2 | - | TRBV27 | - | CASTWGLGQANTGELFF | TGTGCCAGCACCTGGGGGTTGGGGCAAGCGAACACCGGGGAGCTGTTTTTT
TRBJ1-1 | - | TRBV5-1 | - | CASSLGSNTEAFF | TGCGCCAGCAGCTTGGGATCGAACACTGAAGCTTTCTTT
TRBJ1-2 | - | TRBV19 | few | CASSINFYGYTF | TGTGCCAGTAGTATAAACTTCTATGGCTACACCTTC
TRBJ1-2 | - | TRBV5-4 | - | CASSHPLSGDGYTF | TGTGCCAGCAGCCACCCCCTATCAGGGGATGGCTACACCTTC